Following are 28 T cell receptor beta chains from one sample sequenced in a study of T cell responses to AZD1222 COVID-19 vaccine (dated by TCRdb to about 2021). What the time point label conveys for this sample: baseline before first vaccination. What the treatment or condition label conveys for this sample: meningococcal conjugate vaccine given as trial control. The library was generated by the immunoSEQ multiplex PCR assay. Not all clones reach the TCRdb copy of this immuneACCESS table, which keeps in-frame sequences only. Checked studies attribute under half of the gap to unresolved V genes and leave the rest unexplained. For this sample the table gives around 78,000 clones, of which about nine tenths were detected only once. The ten largest make up 4.5% of the sample. This specimen consisted of peripheral blood, obtained on day 0 of MenACWY control vaccination. The receptors derive from an adult in good health.

This chain links TRBV11-3 with TRBJ2-3; 8 bases are shared with TRBD1. This CDR3 has 15 amino acids. CDR1 and CDR2 from the germline V gene are SGHNT and YENEEA. The V and J ends lost 3 bases and 0 bases, in that order; junction bases with no gene match: 2. CDR3 region: CASSLGDRSTDTQYF. As DNA, the CDR3 is TGTGCCAGCAGCTTGGGGGACAGGAGCACAGATACGCAGTATTTT.

The chain links TRBV21-1 to TRBJ2-1; the tabulated D call, TRBD2, remains unverified against the DNA. TRBV21-1 is recorded as a pseudogene. The CDR3 totals 17 residues. The CDR3 DNA follows: TGTGCCAGCAGTTTCCCCCTAGCGGGGAGCTCCTACAATGAGCAGTTCTTC. Translated, it gives CASSFPLAGSSYNEQFF.

V is TRBV6-6 and J is TRBJ1-2; D call uncertain. Germline lookup yields CDR1 MNHNY and CDR2 SVGAGI (reference sequence). Deletions cut 2 bases from V and 4 bases from J, with 11 bases between. The CDR3 sequence is 14 residues long. The CDR3 protein is CASSYIARSYGYTF. In DNA form, the CDR3 reads TGTGCCAGCAGTTACATAGCCAGGAGCTATGGCTACACCTTC.

V gene TRBV10-3 combines with J gene TRBJ2-7; D might be TRBD1 (5 bases). The V end lost 6 bases, the J end lost 3 bases, and 9 bases lay between the germline ends. The CDR3 totals 12 residues. Per germline, CDR1 ENHRY and CDR2 SYGVKD. CDR3 nucleotides: TGTGCCATCAGCCAAGACAGCTACGAGCAGTACTTC. Its protein product is CAISQDSYEQYF.

The rearrangement joins TRBV28 to TRBJ2-1, with 9 bases identical to TRBD2. The length of the CDR3 is 14 residues. Germline-derived CDR1 and CDR2 are MDHEN and SYDVKM. J was trimmed by 8 bases and V by 6 bases; bases with no gene match: 8. This CDR3 is CASRGRLAVDEQFF. The CDR3 nucleotides read TGTGCCAGCAGGGGCCGACTAGCGGTAGATGAGCAGTTCTTC.

This CDR3 reads CASSPGGGGSNYNEQFF. The CDR3 region has the DNA TGTGCCAGCAGCCCGGGGGGGGGCGGGAGCAACTACAATGAGCAGTTCTTC. This chain connects TRBV9 to TRBJ2-1; 8 positions agree with TRBD2. J was trimmed by 3 bases and V by 4 bases; bases with no gene match: 12. Germline values: CDR1 SGDLS, CDR2 YYNGEE. The CDR3 loop spans 17 amino acids.

DNA for the CDR3: TGCAGCGTGGGGCATCAGGGCTACGAGCAGTACTTC. Translating gives CSVGHQGYEQYF. The chain employs TRBV29-1 and TRBJ2-7; tentatively, D is TRBD1 (5 bases). The V and J ends lost 6 bases and 3 bases respectively, with 12 bases between them. The CDR3 runs to 12 residues. From germline, CDR1 is SQVTM and CDR2 ANQGSEA.

The chain recombines TRBV5-8 with TRBJ1-6, with 11 bases fitting TRBD1. The CDR3 has 14 residues. The ends lost 3 bases at V and 8 bases at J; junction bases unmatched: 1. Germline CDR1 and CDR2: SGHTS and YDEGEE. The CDR3 spells CASSSGQGDSPLHF. The CDR3 DNA reads as TGTGCCAGCAGCTCGGGACAGGGGGATTCACCCCTCCACTTT.

V usage is TRBV30 and J usage is TRBJ1-5; the D gene is possibly TRBD1 (5 bases). From germline, CDR1 is GTSNPN and CDR2 SVGIG (reference sequence). Trimming took 5 bases from V and 2 from J, leaving 19 bases between them. CDR3 length equals 16 residues. This CDR3 is CAWPHFPGVGNQPQHF. For the CDR3, the DNA is TGTGCCTGGCCTCACTTCCCGGGGGTCGGCAATCAGCCCCAGCATTTT.

This sequence joins TRBV19 and TRBJ1-1; possible D gene TRBD1, 6 bases. The CDR3 spans 13 residues. The germline V and J ends were trimmed by 6 bases and 5 bases, with 13 bases remaining between them. Germline CDR1 is LNHDA and CDR2 is SQIVND (reference sequence). Here the CDR3 DNA reads TGTGCCAGTAGCAACAGGGCGGAGACTGAAGCTTTCTTT. Encoded protein: CASSNRAETEAFF. Filled out from reference TRBV19 and TRBJ1-1, the complete variable domain reads DGGITQSPKYLFRKEGQNVTLSCEQNLNHDAMYWYRQDPGQGLRLIYYSQIVNDFQKGDIAEGYSVSREKKESFPLTVTSAQKNPTAFYLCASSNRAETEAFFGQGTRLTVV.

The V call is TRBV27, the J call TRBJ1-1; D possibly corresponds to TRBD1 (6 bases). CDR3 length: 14 amino acids. The germline gives CDR1 MNHEY, CDR2 SMNVEV (reference sequence). The ends were cut back, 5 bases at V and 0 bases at J, with 10 bases in the middle. CDR3 in amino acids: CASSPGAVNTEAFF. The CDR3 bases are TGTGCCAGCAGTCCAGGGGCCGTGAACACTGAAGCTTTCTTT.

The rearrangement links TRBV9 to TRBJ2-3; the D is unclear. Deletions cut 0 bases from V and 5 bases from J, with 7 bases between. CDR3 length: 13 amino acids. Germline CDR1 and CDR2: SGDLS and YYNGEE. The CDR3 here is CASSVGIEDTQYF. DNA for the CDR3: TGTGCCAGCAGCGTAGGTATTGAAGATACGCAGTATTTT.

This clone was seen just once. V usage is TRBV2 and J usage is TRBJ2-7; D may correspond to TRBD1 or TRBD2 (5 bases each). V was clipped by 8 bases and J by 9 bases, with 17 bases between them. Germline V lookup: CDR1 SNHLY, CDR2 FYNNEI. This CDR3 spans 12 amino acids. The CDR3 DNA reads TGTGCCAGCTACCTCTACCTCGGGGCGCAGTACTTC. The encoded protein is CASYLYLGAQYF.

This chain joins TRBV10-1 and TRBJ2-6; 8 bases agree with TRBD1. CDR3 length: 18 amino acids. In germline, CDR1 is WNHNN, CDR2 SYGVQD (reference sequence). The trim removed 5 bases at V and 2 bases at J, leaving 11 bases unmatched. The CDR3 reads CASSRGQDRPPGANVLTF. The CDR3, as DNA: TGCGCCAGCAGTCGGGGACAGGATCGGCCGCCTGGGGCCAACGTCCTGACTTTC.

This chain joins TRBV7-2 and TRBJ1-1; D is perhaps TRBD1 (6 bases). The CDR3 loop spans 16 amino acids. The V gene's germline CDR1 is SGHTA and CDR2 FQGNSA. V dropped 2 bases and J dropped 4 bases, with 17 bases sitting between them. CDR3 in DNA: TGTGCCAGCAGCTTAATGCAAGGGGGTAGTGGCACTGAAGCTTTCTTT. It encodes CASSLMQGGSGTEAFF.

The gene calls are TRBV7-9 and TRBJ1-1, with D perhaps matching TRBD1 (5 bases). The CDR3 spans 13 residues. The V end was cut by 5 bases, the J end by 6 bases, with 13 bases between. Per the germline V gene, CDR1 is SEHNR and CDR2 is FQNEAQ (reference sequence). In DNA, the CDR3 is TGTGCCAGCAGCCGGCCGGGACGACCTGAAGCTTTCTTT. It encodes CASSRPGRPEAFF. Filled out from reference TRBV7-9 and TRBJ1-1, the complete variable domain reads DTGVSQNPRHKITKRGQNVTFRCDPISEHNRLYWYRQTLGQGPEFLTYFQNEAQLEKSRLLSDRFSAERPKGSFSTLEIQRTEQGDSAMYLCASSRPGRPEAFFGQGTRLTVV.

This clone has more than one count but fewer than ten. The J gene is TRBJ1-6, the V gene TRBV6-5; 8 bases align to TRBD1. The CDR3 is made up of 15 amino acids. The germline gives CDR1 MNHEY, CDR2 SVGAGI. Unmatched junction bases numbered 7, after V lost 5 bases and J lost 7 bases. This chain's CDR3 is CASSPRGTGNSPLHF. Written as DNA, the CDR3 is TGTGCCAGCAGTCCCCGGGGGACAGGCAATTCACCCCTCCACTTT.

The gene calls are TRBV24-1 and TRBJ1-1; D not resolved. V was cut by 3 bases and J by 5 bases, with 3 bases left in between. This CDR3 comprises 11 residues. In germline, CDR1 is KGHDR, CDR2 SFDVKD. The CDR3 is CATSDQTEAFF. DNA of the CDR3: TGTGCCACCAGTGATCAGACTGAAGCTTTCTTT.

The chain joins TRBV5-1 to TRBJ2-7; D call uncertain. There are 13 residues in the CDR3. Per the germline V gene, CDR1 is SGHRS and CDR2 is YFSETQ. Trimming shortened V by 0 bases and J by 3 bases, and 7 bases separated the two germline ends. DNA of the CDR3: TGCGCCAGCAGCTTGGTGGCAGACTACGAGCAGTACTTC. Its protein is CASSLVADYEQYF.

The gene calls are TRBV6-1 and TRBJ1-1, with 7 positions matching TRBD1. The trim removed 4 bases at V and 1 base at J, leaving 9 bases unmatched. Germline V gene data show CDR1 as MNHNS and CDR2 as SASEGT. This CDR3 has 16 residues. The CDR3 spells CASSALPGQKNTEAFF. The CDR3 DNA is TGTGCCAGCAGTGCCCTGCCGGGACAGAAGAACACTGAAGCTTTCTTT.

About this clone itself: This same CDR3 is encoded by further DNA sequences in the sample. The chain recombines TRBV12-3 or TRBV12-4 with TRBJ1-1; D unclear. Deletions cut 3 bases from V and 0 bases from J, with 5 bases between. The CDR3 is 13 residues long. For the CDR3, the DNA is TGTGCCAGCAGTTTGGGAGTGAACACTGAAGCTTTCTTT. Translation gives CASSLGVNTEAFF.

The V and J genes are TRBV7-2 and TRBJ2-1; D could derive from TRBD1 or TRBD2 (6 bases each). V gave up 1 base and J gave up 4 bases, with 14 bases separating them. The CDR3 sequence is 16 residues long. Germline values: CDR1 SGHTA, CDR2 FQGNSA. For the CDR3, the DNA is TGTGCCAGCAGCTTAGGAACCGGGGGCATGTACAATGAGCAGTTCTTC. Translating it yields CASSLGTGGMYNEQFF. Full variable domain (outside the CDR3, taken from reference TRBV7-2 and TRBJ2-1): GAGVSQSPSNKVTEKGKDVELRCDPISGHTALYWYRQSLGQGLEFLIYFQGNSAPDKSGLPSDRFSAERTGGSVSTLTIQRTQQEDSAVYLCASSLGTGGMYNEQFFGPGTRLTVL.

The chain joins TRBV12-3 or TRBV12-4 to TRBJ1-4, with D hard to call. The CDR3 runs 9 residues. Trimming took 6 bases from V and 13 from J, leaving 6 bases between them. CDR3 residues: CASSRPLFF. Here the CDR3 DNA reads TGTGCCAGCAGCCGCCCACTGTTTTTT.

The V call is TRBV19, the J call TRBJ1-2, with D unresolved. Trimming removed 8 bases from V and 6 bases from J, with 16 bases in between. In germline, CDR1 is LNHDA, CDR2 SQIVND (reference sequence). The CDR3 spans 13 residues. The CDR3 nucleotides read TGTGCCAGTCAGAGGGTGGCGTGGCATGGCTACACCTTC. Its translation is CASQRVAWHGYTF. Full variable domain (remainder filled in from reference TRBV19 and TRBJ1-2): DGGITQSPKYLFRKEGQNVTLSCEQNLNHDAMYWYRQDPGQGLRLIYYSQIVNDFQKGDIAEGYSVSREKKESFPLTVTSAQKNPTAFYLCASQRVAWHGYTFGSGTRLTVV.

The chain uses TRBV5-5 and TRBJ2-3, with 13 bases matching TRBD2. V trimming: 2 bases; J trimming: 1 base; junction bases outside the gene matches: 10. The CDR3 contains 19 residues. Germline values: CDR1 SGHKS, CDR2 YYEKEE (reference sequence). CDR3 DNA sequence: TGTGCCAGCAGCTTCTCCCCGGGACTAGCGGGACCCCGCACAGATACGCAGTATTTT. This sequence encodes CASSFSPGLAGPRTDTQYF.

The chain combines TRBV2 with TRBJ1-2; the match to TRBD1 covers 9 bases. Trimming took 6 bases from V and 7 from J; bases not matched to a gene: 9. The CDR3 sequence is 14 residues long. Per germline, CDR1 SNHLY and CDR2 FYNNEI. The CDR3 DNA is TGTGCCAGCAGATCCGGGACAGGGTTGGGTGGCTACACCTTC. Protein product: CASRSGTGLGGYTF. Using reference TRBV2 and TRBJ1-2 for the parts outside the CDR3, the full variable domain is EPEVTQTPSHQVTQMGQEVILRCVPISNHLYFYWYRQILGQKVEFLVSFYNNEISEKSEIFDDQFSVERPDGSNFTLKIRSTKLEDSAMYFCASRSGTGLGGYTFGSGTRLTVV.

The V gene is TRBV7-9, the J gene TRBJ2-1, with unresolved D. This CDR3 comprises 14 residues. Germline V lookup: CDR1 SEHNR, CDR2 FQNEAQ (reference sequence). The V gene lost 5 bases and the J gene lost 1 base, with 9 bases spanning the gap. The CDR3 loop reads CASSPMSSYNEQFF. CDR3 nucleotides: TGTGCCAGCAGCCCCATGTCGTCCTACAATGAGCAGTTCTTC.

The DNA of the CDR3 is TGTGCCAGCAGTCCCCGGACAGCCGCCCTGGGGCCCCAGCATTTT. Residues: CASSPRTAALGPQHF. The rearrangement joins TRBV27 to TRBJ1-5; D might be TRBD1 (6 bases). The CDR3 is 15 amino acids. The V gene lost 5 bases and the J gene lost 9 bases, with 20 bases spanning the gap. CDR1 and CDR2 (germline): MNHEY, SMNVEV (reference sequence).